These 8 T cell receptor beta chains came from one sample sequenced in a study of CD8 T cells in ankylosing spondylitis. Study findings and constraints: Roughly eight highly homologous variants made up a TCR beta motif that seemed to typify ankylosing spondylitis blood.

From the 5' RACE reads, TCRdb called clonotypes with MiXCR, one entry per CDR3 protein. The sample includes roughly 490,000 distinct CDR3 sequences, about 5.2% of them seen just once. These receptors' targets are unknown. The sequencing input was blood, either unsorted or a sorted T cell fraction (not recorded which). Source of these receptors: a male donor with ankylosing spondylitis.

This clonotype was picked up many times. The CDR3, as DNA: TGCAGTGCTCACCTATACAACACTGAAGCTTTCTTT. Protein sequence: CSAHLYNTEAFF. The V call is TRBV20-1, the J call TRBJ1-1; D is ambiguous. This CDR3 comprises 12 residues. Germline V gives CDR1 DFQATT, CDR2 SNEGSKA (reference sequence). The ends were cut back, 5 bases at V and 2 bases at J, with 9 bases in the middle.

This clonotype has ten or more counts. V and J are TRBV20-1 and TRBJ2-2; no firm D call. The V and J ends lost 6 bases and 1 base respectively, with 12 bases between them. The germline gives CDR1 DFQATT, CDR2 SNEGSKA (reference sequence). This CDR3 comprises 14 residues. CDR3 DNA sequence: TGCAGTGCCAGACGGAGTTTGAACACCGGGGAGCTGTTTTTT. Its protein product is CSARRSLNTGELFF.

This clonotype has a handful of counts. This chain links TRBV11-2 with TRBJ2-1, with TRBD2 matching over 7 bases. In germline, CDR1 is SGHAT, CDR2 FQNNGV. V trimming: 0 bases; J trimming: 1 base; junction bases outside the gene matches: 9. The CDR3 is 18 residues long. Here the CDR3 reads CASSLDPGAGVSYNEQFF. The CDR3 DNA reads as TGTGCCAGCAGCTTAGACCCCGGGGCGGGGGTTTCCTACAATGAGCAGTTCTTC.

This clonotype has at least ten counts. This chain joins TRBV12-3 or TRBV12-4 and TRBJ1-4; D ambiguous. The CDR3 contains 12 residues. V was trimmed by 7 bases and J by 10 bases, leaving 13 bases between them. CDR3 region: CASNNVGGKLFF. CDR3 nucleotide sequence: TGTGCCAGCAACAACGTGGGCGGAAAACTGTTTTTT.

Many counts were recorded for this clonotype. The V call is TRBV5-1, the J call TRBJ2-2; unclear D gene. V lost 6 bases, J lost 3 bases, and 3 bases lay in between. Germline V gives CDR1 SGHRS, CDR2 YFSETQ. CDR3 length equals 11 residues. The CDR3 nucleotides are TGCGCCAGCACCGACACCGGGGAGCTGTTTTTT. Protein: CASTDTGELFF.

This clonotype was recorded many times. This chain connects TRBV7-2 to TRBJ2-1; D is ambiguous. The germline V gene has CDR1 SGHTA and CDR2 FQGNSA. CDR3 length: 13 amino acids. Between the trimmed V and J ends, which lost 4 bases and 9 bases, there was a span of 13 bases. CDR3 coding DNA: TGTGCCAGCAGCTCCCGTAGAGAAACTGAGCAGTTCTTC. This gives the protein CASSSRRETEQFF.

This clonotype has a handful of counts. The chain recombines TRBV3-1 with TRBJ2-1; the D gene could be TRBD1 or TRBD2 (6 bases each). Deletions cut 4 bases from V and 2 bases from J, with 15 bases between. CDR3 length: 16 residues. Germline CDR1 LGHDT, CDR2 YNNKEL (reference sequence). The CDR3 nucleotides read TGTGCCAGCAGCCCGCTAGGGGGAGGCCCCTACAATGAGCAGTTCTTC. As protein: CASSPLGGGPYNEQFF.

This clonotype was seen ten or more times. The chain links TRBV20-1 to TRBJ2-7; D might be TRBD1 (6 bases). CDR3 length: 11 amino acids. Germline V gene sequence: CDR1 DFQATT, CDR2 SNEGSKA (reference sequence). V shed 5 bases and J shed 5 bases, with 10 bases lying between them. The CDR3 bases are TGCAGTGCTTCGGACAGAAACGAGCAGTACTTC. It encodes CSASDRNEQYF.